This record covers a single T cell receptor (beta chain). The antigen it binds to is not known. No qualities accompany the bases; no much larger clone lies one base away. Library prep was done by the immunoSEQ multiplex PCR assay. TCRdb carries this immuneACCESS record with in-frame sequences only. Its versions omit some clonotypes, under half of them owing to an unresolved V gene in the studies checked, with the rest unexplained. In all, the sample holds fewer than 700,000 clones, and roughly 90% of those were seen once. The ten most abundant clones make up around 0.0099% of the sample. The sample originates from a study of shared T cell receptors in the human thymus (dated by TCRdb to about 2021). In terms of the full investigation: The study examined how self-reactive, shared T-cell receptor alpha chains are generated in the human thymus.

These data were likewise used in another study, on human thymus T cells. Looking at the second paper: The donors were immunologically healthy infants in Finland who had open corrective cardiac surgery for congenital heart defects. The thymus tissue came from surgical resects taken out during corrective cardiac surgery. V and J gene segment usage appeared biased in both thymic and peripheral blood repertoires. The related research reported highly overlapping thymic TCR repertoires among unrelated individuals. The study characterized TCR alpha and beta repertoires from roughly 8 infant thymus samples and four related peripheral blood samples. Donor ages ranging from roughly 6 to 244 days were recorded, and about six male and a couple of female infants were included in the cohort. After being mechanically released from the tissue, thymocytes were kept at -70 degrees C in pellets of about 8.5-32 million cells. A QIAsymphony instrument was used to extract genomic DNA from the frozen cell pellets. TCRB and TCRAD loci were amplified from a standardized quantity of quality-controlled genomic DNA using the immunoSEQ multiplex PCR assay. The amplicons covered the V(D)J region and were long enough to include the CDR3 and to identify the V and J genes. Amplicon sequencing was performed on an Illumina platform through the commercial immunoSEQ service. Primer bias and sequencing errors were corrected using previously described methods, and TCRAD and TCRB definitions followed the IMGT database. Repertoires were analysed with immunoSEQ Analyzer 3.0 and VDJTools, covering basic statistics, V/J segment usage, diversity estimates, rarefaction and pairwise overlap. Diversity was estimated with Chao1, ChaoE, Efron-Thisted, Shannon and inverse Simpson indices, and also on datasets down-sampled to the smallest sample. Repertoire overlap used strict matching of CDR3 nucleotide sequence, V gene and J gene, with Jaccard-based multidimensional scaling clustering. Thymus samples yielded on average about 810,000 unique TCRB clonotypes, compared with 70,000 to 85,000 from blood samples.

Sequencing was carried out using thymocytes. This receptor was taken from a boy in the first two years of life with a congenital heart defect. Donor details come from another sample of the same person, matched by shared clones.

The nucleotides read TGTGCCAGCAGTTACGCGAGCAGGGTGGGGTACACTGAAGCTTTCTTT. Its coded protein is CASSYASRVGYTEAFF. This chain joins TRBV6-5 to TRBJ1-1, with a weak D call of TRBD1 (5 bases match). The CDR3 runs 16 amino acids, cysteine and phenylalanine included. Only CDR3 DNA is held: 48 bases, read in frame from base 1. CDR1 and CDR2, per the germline V gene, are MNHEY and SVGAGI. V is pared back by 2 bases and J by 3 bases, with 16 bases lying between the germline termini.